This is a list of T cell receptor beta chains from one sample in a study of control samples from healthy donors and cancer patients. TCRdb keeps only in-frame clones here, not all; method: immunoSEQ multiplex PCR. Of around 75,000 clones in the sample, 80% to 95% are singletons; the top ten hold approximately 6%. The sample consisted of blood. The receptors here all came from a woman aged 60-75 years in good health. The CDR3 runs from the conserved cysteine through the conserved F or W.

v_gene	CDR3aa
TRBV5-6	CASSRRAYDTEAFF
TRBV5-1	CASSLLLGAKNIQYF
TRBV19	CASSIWGGDTEAFF
TRBV24-1	CATSARASGRKYNEQFF
TRBV6-1	CASSEPTGTGNQPQHF
TRBV27	CASTRDSLSTDTQYF
TRBV18	CASSLVSDTQYF
TRBV5-1	CASSRDQTYNEQFF
TRBV28	CASRKSGEKLFF
TRBV7-8	CASSLGTGAYEQYF
TRBV5-1	CASSPYRPINTGELFF
TRBV6-5	CASSYSQVTNTEAFF
TRBV28	CASSTPGTGGETQYF
TRBV7-9	CASSPGLADSTDTQYF
TRBV28	CASKQGYPVNYGYTF
TRBV29-1	CSVEEGGDGYTF
TRBV30	CAWSLGLGYTF
TRBV5-1	CASSSHWGDNEKLFF
TRBV18	CASSPQQGHQETQYF
TRBV2	CARILDVDYGYTF
TRBV20-1	CSAAQETQYF
TRBV7-2	CGRGNYNEQFF
TRBV2	CASTWTNLGSNQPQHF
TRBV7-2	CASSHNREGISPLHF
TRBV24-1	CATSRQGPGYSGNTIYF
TRBV24-1	CATSDSTGTGTYNEQFF